This T cell receptor (beta chain) was documented in a study of cytomegalovirus exposure and HLA in healthy donors. It was with 60 Vbeta and 13 Jbeta primers that the PCR ran. The table came from immunoSEQ multiplex PCR; TCRdb's copy has only in-frame clones and leaves some out. The sample lists some 140,000 clones, over 70% seen once, with more than 0.85% in the top ten. Turning to this clone: The target antigen is unknown.

Regarding the study as a whole: Some TCR beta chains (around 160 of them) were listed as cytomegalovirus-associated. Later, an analysis showed that TCR beta chains associated with HLA were more clonally expanded than others that were equally common.

J gave up 5 bases and V 6 bases, and 6 bases lay outside the gene matches. Looked up from germline, CDR1 is LNHDA and CDR2 is SQIVND (reference sequence). This CDR3 spans 14 amino acids. J is TRBJ1-5 and V is TRBV19; 8 bases are a match to TRBD1. The sequenced sample was PBMCs. The TCR comes from a young man in good health and CMV-seronegative. CDR3 residues: CASSWTGRHQPQHF. DNA for the CDR3: TGTGCCAGTAGCTGGACAGGGAGGCATCAGCCCCAGCATTTT.